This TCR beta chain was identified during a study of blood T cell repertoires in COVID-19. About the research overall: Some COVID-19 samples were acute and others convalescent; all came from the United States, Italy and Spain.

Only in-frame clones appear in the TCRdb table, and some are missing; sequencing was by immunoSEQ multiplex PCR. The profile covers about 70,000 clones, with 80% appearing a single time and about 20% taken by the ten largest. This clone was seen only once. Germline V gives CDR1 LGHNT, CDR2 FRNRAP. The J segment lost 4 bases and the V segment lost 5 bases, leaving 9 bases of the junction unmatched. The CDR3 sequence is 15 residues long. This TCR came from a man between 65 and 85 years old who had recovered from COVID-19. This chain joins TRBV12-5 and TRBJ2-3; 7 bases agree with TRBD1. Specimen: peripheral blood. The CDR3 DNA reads TGTGCTAGTGGTGCCGACGGCCAGGGGGCAGATACGCAGTATTTT. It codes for CASGADGQGADTQYF.